This is a list of T cell receptor beta chains from one sample in a study of vaccination and CD4 T cells after COVID-19. What these receptors recognize is not known. TCRdb reprocessed the PCR reads with MiXCR, giving one entry per CDR3 protein. The sample contains more than 15,000 distinct CDR3 sequences, roughly 47% of which appear only once. Sequencing was carried out using cultured CD4+ T cells from blood. Receptors were obtained from a human donor with COVID-19. The CDR3 runs from the conserved cysteine through the conserved F or W. D genes are given only for firm matches. Only some rows state a clone size, as once, few, many or a class for expanded clones.

j_call: TRBJ1-3
d_call: .
clone_size: .
v_call: TRBV9
cdr3_aa: CASSVGNTIYF
cdr3_nt: TGTGCCAGCAGCGTAGGAAACACCATATATTTT

j_call: TRBJ1-5
d_call: TRBD1
clone_size: .
v_call: TRBV6-1
cdr3_aa: CATRRGTGSSGRDQPQHF
cdr3_nt: TGTGCCACAAGACGGGGGACAGGGAGTTCGGGGCGCGATCAGCCCCAGCATTTT

j_call: TRBJ2-5
d_call: .
clone_size: .
v_call: TRBV6-5
cdr3_aa: CASSSTARETQYF
cdr3_nt: TGTGCCAGCAGTTCCACTGCTCGAGAGACCCAGTACTTC

j_call: TRBJ1-5
d_call: .
clone_size: few
v_call: TRBV10-2
cdr3_aa: CASKGDGNQPQHF
cdr3_nt: TGCGCCAGCAAGGGAGATGGCAATCAGCCCCAGCATTTT

j_call: TRBJ2-2
d_call: .
clone_size: .
v_call: TRBV6-1
cdr3_aa: CASTRSPNTGELFF
cdr3_nt: TGTGCCAGCACCCGGTCTCCGAACACCGGGGAGCTGTTTTTT

j_call: TRBJ1-2
d_call: .
clone_size: .
v_call: TRBV6-5
cdr3_aa: CASSWDLRGGYGYTF
cdr3_nt: TGTGCCAGCAGTTGGGACCTCCGCGGAGGCTATGGCTACACCTTC

j_call: TRBJ1-1
d_call: .
clone_size: .
v_call: TRBV12-3/TRBV12-4
cdr3_aa: CASSLGERTEAFF
cdr3_nt: TGTGCCAGCAGTTTAGGGGAACGGACTGAAGCTTTCTTT

j_call: TRBJ2-7
d_call: .
clone_size: .
v_call: TRBV28
cdr3_aa: CASSFVALGEQYF
cdr3_nt: TGTGCCAGCAGTTTTGTAGCACTCGGAGAGCAGTACTTC

j_call: TRBJ1-5
d_call: TRBD1
clone_size: .
v_call: TRBV30
cdr3_aa: CAWRQRPGQALHQPQHF
cdr3_nt: TGTGCCTGGAGGCAGCGGCCGGGACAGGCTCTTCATCAGCCCCAGCATTTT

j_call: TRBJ2-6
d_call: TRBD1
clone_size: .
v_call: TRBV27
cdr3_aa: CASSFSRTGGANVLTF
cdr3_nt: TGTGCCAGCAGTTTCAGTAGGACAGGGGGGGCCAACGTCCTGACTTTC

j_call: TRBJ2-1
d_call: .
clone_size: .
v_call: TRBV20-1
cdr3_aa: CSASFPGAGYNEQFF
cdr3_nt: TGCAGTGCTAGCTTCCCGGGGGCCGGGTACAATGAGCAGTTCTTC

j_call: TRBJ1-5
d_call: .
clone_size: few
v_call: TRBV7-2
cdr3_aa: CASSFLDRNNQPQHF
cdr3_nt: TGTGCCAGCAGCTTTCTAGACAGGAACAATCAGCCCCAGCATTTT

j_call: TRBJ2-2
d_call: .
clone_size: .
v_call: TRBV19
cdr3_aa: CASSMAGSAGELFF
cdr3_nt: TGTGCCAGTAGTATGGCGGGCTCGGCGGGGGAGCTGTTTTTT

j_call: TRBJ1-5
d_call: .
clone_size: few
v_call: TRBV12-3/TRBV12-4
cdr3_aa: CASSLAQGSNQPQHF
cdr3_nt: TGTGCCAGCAGTTTGGCCCAGGGAAGCAATCAGCCCCAGCATTTT

j_call: TRBJ1-5
d_call: .
clone_size: .
v_call: TRBV2
cdr3_aa: CASRGEGNQPQHF
cdr3_nt: TGTGCCAGCAGGGGGGAAGGGAATCAGCCCCAGCATTTT

j_call: TRBJ2-3
d_call: .
clone_size: few
v_call: TRBV12-3/TRBV12-4
cdr3_aa: CASSLQDTQYF
cdr3_nt: TGTGCCAGCAGTTTACAGGATACGCAGTATTTT

j_call: TRBJ1-6
d_call: TRBD1
clone_size: .
v_call: TRBV4-3
cdr3_aa: CASSQVRGVSPLHF
cdr3_nt: TGCGCCAGCAGCCAAGTCAGGGGGGTTTCACCCCTCCACTTT

j_call: TRBJ1-5
d_call: .
clone_size: .
v_call: TRBV7-2
cdr3_aa: CASSLALAGSSSQHF
cdr3_nt: TGTGCCAGCAGCTTAGCGCTGGCAGGGTCATCTTCCCAGCATTTT

j_call: TRBJ1-5
d_call: .
clone_size: few
v_call: TRBV6-1
cdr3_aa: CASGGRSYSNQPQHF
cdr3_nt: TGTGCCAGCGGGGGACGGTCTTATAGCAATCAGCCCCAGCATTTT

j_call: TRBJ2-2
d_call: .
clone_size: few
v_call: TRBV20-1
cdr3_aa: CSARDRLMGDAGELFF
cdr3_nt: TGCAGTGCTAGAGATCGGCTTATGGGGGACGCCGGGGAGCTGTTTTTT

j_call: TRBJ1-5
d_call: TRBD1
clone_size: .
v_call: TRBV9
cdr3_aa: CASSVGTGDGRQPQHF
cdr3_nt: TGTGCCAGCAGCGTAGGGACAGGGGATGGGAGACAGCCCCAGCATTTT

j_call: TRBJ1-5
d_call: .
clone_size: few
v_call: TRBV15
cdr3_aa: CATSRDYSNQPQHF
cdr3_nt: TGTGCCACCAGCAGGGACTATAGCAATCAGCCCCAGCATTTT

j_call: TRBJ1-2
d_call: .
clone_size: .
v_call: TRBV7-9
cdr3_aa: CTSSTNYGYTF
cdr3_nt: TGTACCAGCAGCACTAACTATGGCTACACCTTC

j_call: TRBJ2-7
d_call: .
clone_size: .
v_call: TRBV7-2
cdr3_aa: CASSLVGTPYEQYF
cdr3_nt: TGTGCCAGCAGCTTAGTAGGGACACCATACGAGCAGTACTTC